The next 32 T cell receptor beta chains were all read from a single sample in a study of regulatory T cells in long-lasting Graves disease. Described time point: newly diagnosed GD, antithyroid drugs for less than 3 months. Isolated PBMC RNA provided the starting material for the TCR library. Relying on iRepertoire HTBI primers and Arm-PCR of CDR3 regions, the team built TCR beta libraries. From the multiplex PCR reads, TCRdb called clonotypes with MiXCR, one entry per CDR3 protein. The sample records roughly 380,000 distinct CDR3 sequences, over 15% being singletons. The data were also submitted as part of a second study, on T cells in Graves' hyperthyroidism and ophthalmopathy.

Here the sequenced sample was peripheral blood mononuclear cells (PBMCs), taken at new diagnosis, from a patient treated with antithyroid drugs. The receptors here all came from a man aged 40-50 years with Graves disease.

This clonotype appeared many times. The rearrangement joins TRBV11-2 to TRBJ2-4; 7 bases fit TRBD1. The CDR3 spans 16 residues. Germline CDR1 and CDR2: SGHAT and FQNNGV. After removal of 0 bases from V and 8 bases from J, the junction contained 10 bases not matched to a gene. The chain's CDR3 is CASSLEDRRYRDIQYF. The CDR3 coding sequence is TGTGCCAGCAGCTTAGAGGACAGGAGGTATAGGGACATTCAGTACTTC.

This clonotype came up a few times. The chain employs TRBV20-1 and TRBJ2-7; 7 bases line up with TRBD1. The trim removed 5 bases at V and 0 bases at J, leaving 7 bases unmatched. From germline, CDR1 is DFQATT and CDR2 SNEGSKA (reference sequence). The CDR3 spans 14 residues. Written as DNA, the CDR3 is TGCAGTGCTCCTCGGACAGGCCTCTCCTACGAGCAGTACTTC. Translated, it gives CSAPRTGLSYEQYF.

The chain is built from TRBV3-1 and TRBJ2-7; the D is unclear. The ends were cut back, 1 base at V and 0 bases at J, with 10 bases in the middle. The CDR3 extends over 15 amino acids. CDR1 and CDR2 (germline): LGHDT, YNNKEL (reference sequence). CDR3 nucleotide sequence: TGTGCCAGCAGCCAAGGTTACACAGTCTCCTACGAGCAGTACTTC. Residues: CASSQGYTVSYEQYF.

The chain has TRBV7-9 and TRBJ1-2; no firm D call. Germline CDR1 is SEHNR and CDR2 is FQNEAQ (reference sequence). The CDR3 is 15 residues long. Trimming cost V 1 base and J 0 bases, with 9 bases left between them. In DNA form, the CDR3 reads TGTGCCAGCAGCTTAGTTGGGGTTTCTAACTATGGCTACACCTTC. Amino acid sequence: CASSLVGVSNYGYTF. Variable domain in full (rest from reference TRBV7-9 and TRBJ1-2): DTGVSQNPRHKITKRGQNVTFRCDPISEHNRLYWYRQTLGQGPEFLTYFQNEAQLEKSRLLSDRFSAERPKGSFSTLEIQRTEQGDSAMYLCASSLVGVSNYGYTFGSGTRLTVV.

The chain carries TRBV7-9 and TRBJ2-7; D possibly corresponds to TRBD1 (6 bases). The V end was cut by 7 bases, the J end by 2 bases, with 12 bases between. The CDR3 sequence is 13 residues long. Per the germline V gene, CDR1 is SEHNR and CDR2 is FQNEAQ (reference sequence). DNA for the CDR3: TGTGCCAGCACCAAGGACAGAACCTACGAGCAGTACTTC. Amino acid sequence: CASTKDRTYEQYF.

This clonotype was seen more than once but under ten times. The chain has TRBV9 and TRBJ1-2, with D perhaps TRBD1 (6 bases). The CDR3 has 14 amino acids. Per germline, CDR1 SGDLS and CDR2 YYNGEE. V was shortened by 3 bases and J by 6 bases, with 15 bases between the two germline ends. CDR3 nucleotide sequence: TGTGCCAGCAGCGGGGGAGGGACATCTAATGGCTACACCTTC. Translation: CASSGGGTSNGYTF.

This clonotype was observed a few times. The J gene is TRBJ2-7, the V gene TRBV12-3 or TRBV12-4; a possible D gene is TRBD2 (7 bases). Trimming removed 3 bases from V and 6 bases from J, with 18 bases in between. The CDR3 is 15 amino acids. The CDR3 coding sequence is TGTGCCAGCAGTTTGGGGGGCGGGGCGGGGGTCGAGCAGTACTTC. Its translation is CASSLGGGAGVEQYF.

This clonotype was observed many times. The J gene is TRBJ1-4, the V gene TRBV6-1; D unresolved. Per germline, CDR1 MNHNS and CDR2 SASEGT. The V gene lost 6 bases and the J gene lost 8 bases, with 16 bases spanning the gap. The CDR3 contains 14 residues. CDR3 bases: TGTGCCAGCAGGAGGACCCTTACGGAGGAAAAACTGTTTTTT. Translating it yields CASRRTLTEEKLFF.

At least ten counts were recorded for this clonotype. In DNA form, the CDR3 reads TGTGCCAGCAGCTACGGGACTCCTTCCTACAATGAGCAGTTCTTC. The encoded protein is CASSYGTPSYNEQFF. The rearrangement uses TRBV7-6 and TRBJ2-1; possibly TRBD2 for D (6 bases). Trimming pared 4 bases from V and 1 base from J, leaving 11 bases between. Germline-derived CDR1 and CDR2 are SGHVS and FNYEAQ. The CDR3 sequence is 15 residues long.

This clonotype has more than one count but fewer than ten. V usage is TRBV20-1 and J usage is TRBJ2-7; the match to TRBD1 covers 9 bases. Germline-derived CDR1 and CDR2 are DFQATT and SNEGSKA (reference sequence). V lost 5 bases to trimming and J lost 3 bases; unmatched junction nucleotides: 5. This CDR3 has 13 residues. This chain's CDR3 is CSAPGQGHYEQYF. In nucleotides, the CDR3 is TGCAGTGCTCCGGGACAGGGTCACTACGAGCAGTACTTC.

The V gene is TRBV5-6, the J gene TRBJ1-2; D remains unclear. The V end was cut by 3 bases, the J end by 7 bases, with 19 bases between. The CDR3 loop spans 15 amino acids. CDR1 SGHDT and CDR2 YYEEEE come from the germline V gene. CDR3 protein: CASSSLDLDPVGYTF. The CDR3 DNA sequence: TGTGCCAGCAGCTCCCTGGACCTGGATCCCGTTGGCTACACCTTC.

This clonotype showed up just a few times. A much more abundant neighbour one base away suggests this may be a read error. V usage is TRBV7-9 and J usage is TRBJ2-3; perhaps TRBD1 as D (5 bases). Germline V CDR1 and CDR2: SEHNR, FQNEAQ (reference sequence). The V end lost 1 base, the J end lost 2 bases, and 7 bases lay between the germline ends. The CDR3 has 14 amino acids. The CDR3: CASSLVRDTDTQYF. The CDR3 DNA is TGTGCCAGCAGCTTAGTCAGGGACACAGATACGCAGTATTTT.

This clonotype was detected only a few times. The V and J genes are TRBV12-3 or TRBV12-4 and TRBJ2-1; 7 nucleotides line up with TRBD1. This CDR3 has 14 amino acids. V was clipped by 5 bases and J by 8 bases; unmatched bases: 9. The CDR3 DNA sequence: TGTGCCAGCAGTCCCAACCACAGGGGAGATGAGCAGTTCTTC. It encodes CASSPNHRGDEQFF.

This clonotype was recorded many times. The chain uses TRBV30 and TRBJ1-5, with a tentative D call TRBD1 (5 bases). V was cut by 5 bases and J by 4 bases, with 12 bases left in between. Germline assignment: CDR1 GTSNPN and CDR2 SVGIG (reference sequence). The CDR3 totals 13 residues. The DNA for the CDR3 is TGTGCCTGGCCTGGACAAGAGAATCAGCCCCAGCATTTT. It yields the protein CAWPGQENQPQHF.

The sample holds many counts of this clonotype. The gene calls are TRBV28 and TRBJ2-1; the match to TRBD1 covers 8 bases. Per the germline V gene, CDR1 is MDHEN and CDR2 is SYDVKM. This CDR3 is built from 17 residues. V lost 6 bases, J lost 1 base, and 11 bases stayed unmatched. CDR3 DNA sequence: TGTGCCAGCAGCTCCCAACAGGGGGACGGATCCTACAATGAGCAGTTCTTC. Protein product: CASSSQQGDGSYNEQFF.

The chain recombines TRBV3-1 with TRBJ2-2; D gene unclear. There are 14 residues in the CDR3. The germline V and J ends were trimmed by 4 bases and 8 bases, with 14 bases remaining between them. From germline, CDR1 is LGHDT and CDR2 YNNKEL (reference sequence). The CDR3 region is CASSRTSVLGELFF. In DNA form, the CDR3 reads TGTGCCAGCAGCCGGACCTCAGTGTTAGGGGAGCTGTTTTTT.

This clonotype has a handful of counts. The chain joins TRBV12-3 or TRBV12-4 to TRBJ2-3, with D possibly TRBD1 on 7 matching bases. This CDR3 has 15 residues. V lost 3 bases and J 4 bases, leaving 14 bases between the germline ends. For the CDR3, the DNA is TGTGCCAGCAGTTTGCGGGGCCAGGGGGCAGATACGCAGTATTTT. This gives the protein CASSLRGQGADTQYF.

Notes on this clonotype: A far larger clone is just one base off, so this is likely a read error. The chain combines TRBV18 with TRBJ2-4; D is undetermined. The closer fit of TRBJ2-1 to the DNA end suggests the J call may be wrong. The CDR3 is 13 residues long. Germline V gene sequence: CDR1 KGHSH, CDR2 LQKENI. DNA of the CDR3: TGTGCCAGCTCACCCGGGCCAAGGCACGAGCAGTTCTTC. Translating it yields CASSPGPRHEQFF.

The sample holds a few counts of this clonotype. The V and J genes are TRBV18 and TRBJ1-1; D is unresolved. The CDR3 loop spans 9 amino acids. The germline CDR1 and CDR2 sequences are KGHSH and LQKENI. V lost 6 bases, J lost 10 bases, and 6 bases lay in between. CDR3 bases: TGTGCCAGCTCTCCAGGAGCTTTCTTT. Encoded protein: CASSPGAFF.

The chain has TRBV20-1 and TRBJ2-7; 12 bases are a match to TRBD1. CDR1 and CDR2 (germline): DFQATT, SNEGSKA (reference sequence). This CDR3 comprises 14 residues. Germline trimming cut 7 bases from V and 2 bases from J; bases unmatched to any gene: 6. CDR3 nucleotides: TGCAGTGGCAACAGGGACAGGGGGCCCTACGAGCAGTACTTC. It yields the protein CSGNRDRGPYEQYF.

J is TRBJ2-1 and V is TRBV4-2; 8 nucleotides agree with TRBD2. The V gene end was trimmed by 4 bases and the J gene end by 13 bases; junction bases not matched to a gene: 9. The length of the CDR3 is 13 residues. CDR1 is LGHNA, CDR2 YNFKEQ, per germline. This chain's CDR3 is CASSRVLAGDQFF. CDR3 nucleotide sequence: TGTGCCAGCAGCCGAGTCCTAGCGGGCGATCAGTTCTTC.

Ten or more counts support this clonotype. V is TRBV6-5 and J is TRBJ2-5; 8 bases are shared with TRBD2. CDR1 and CDR2 from the germline V gene are MNHEY and SVGAGI. With 2 bases clipped from V and 3 bases from J, the junction kept 8 bases outside the gene matches. This CDR3 is built from 16 residues. CDR3 residues: CASSYSLAGAEETQYF. DNA of the CDR3: TGTGCCAGCAGTTACAGCCTAGCGGGCGCAGAAGAGACCCAGTACTTC.

On this clonotype: This may stem from a read error, because a much larger clone lies one nucleotide away. The chain joins TRBV18 to TRBJ1-1, with 9 bases that match TRBD1. This CDR3 has 15 residues. The germline CDR1 and CDR2 sequences are KGHSH and LQKENI. CDR3 loop: CASLPRDRVSTEAFF. CDR3 nucleotide sequence: TGTGCCAGCTTACCACGGGACAGGGTTAGCACTGAAGCTTTCTTT.

In its sample, this clonotype was seen many times. V usage is TRBV28 and J usage is TRBJ1-1; TRBD1 agrees at 10 bases. The CDR3 totals 15 residues. Germline V gene sequence: CDR1 MDHEN, CDR2 SYDVKM. V was clipped by 6 bases and J by 4 bases; unmatched bases: 8. The CDR3 reads CASSPGGTGVTEAFF. CDR3 DNA sequence: TGTGCCAGCAGCCCCGGTGGGACAGGGGTCACTGAAGCTTTCTTT. Using reference TRBV28 and TRBJ1-1 for the parts outside the CDR3, the full variable domain is DVKVTQSSRYLVKRTGEKVFLECVQDMDHENMFWYRQDPGLGLRLIYFSYDVKMKEKGDIPEGYSVSREKKERFSLILESASTNQTSMYLCASSPGGTGVTEAFFGQGTRLTVV.

At least ten counts were recorded for this clonotype. The rearrangement links TRBV5-1 to TRBJ2-3; TRBD2 aligns across 10 bases. The length of the CDR3 is 16 residues. Germline V CDR1 and CDR2: SGHRS, YFSETQ. The ends lost 4 bases at V and 4 bases at J; junction bases unmatched: 9. The CDR3 spells CASSAGTSGEADTQYF. CDR3 bases: TGCGCCAGCAGCGCGGGAACTAGCGGGGAGGCAGATACGCAGTATTTT. Variable domain in full (rest from reference TRBV5-1 and TRBJ2-3): KAGVTQTPRYLIKTRGQQVTLSCSPISGHRSVSWYQQTPGQGLQFLFEYFSETQRNKGNFPGRFSGRQFSNSRSEMNVSTLELGDSALYLCASSAGTSGEADTQYFGPGTRLTVL.

This clonotype was counted many times. The junction differs from germline at one of its ends, possibly a read error. V is TRBV2 and J is TRBJ2-3; weak D call: TRBD2 (5 bases). Germline V gives CDR1 SNHLY, CDR2 FYNNEI. This CDR3 comprises 13 residues. The CDR3 protein is CASSEWVPTTPVF. CDR3 in DNA: TGTGCCAGCAGTGAGTGGGTTCCGACTACGCCGGTTTTT.

This clonotype was counted many times. The V call is TRBV6-1, the J call TRBJ1-5; TRBD1 aligns across 9 bases. Per germline, CDR1 MNHNS and CDR2 SASEGT. The CDR3 is 14 residues long. J gave up 6 bases and V 10 bases, and 10 bases lay outside the gene matches. CDR3 amino acids: CATSTGGFGQPQHF. The CDR3 DNA reads as TGTGCCACTTCGACAGGGGGGTTTGGTCAGCCCCAGCATTTT.

This clonotype showed up many times. The gene calls are TRBV7-9 and TRBJ1-2; D unresolved. This CDR3 has 14 amino acids. CDR1 is SEHNR, CDR2 FQNEAQ, per germline (reference sequence). V gave up 1 base and J gave up 3 bases, with 9 bases separating them. The CDR3: CASSLVAGYYGYTF. The DNA of the CDR3 is TGTGCCAGCAGCTTAGTAGCGGGATACTATGGCTACACCTTC. Full variable domain (remainder filled in from reference TRBV7-9 and TRBJ1-2): DTGVSQNPRHKITKRGQNVTFRCDPISEHNRLYWYRQTLGQGPEFLTYFQNEAQLEKSRLLSDRFSAERPKGSFSTLEIQRTEQGDSAMYLCASSLVAGYYGYTFGSGTRLTVV.

This clonotype appeared many times. This chain uses TRBV6-1 with TRBJ1-5; D unresolved. The CDR3 runs to 18 residues. From germline, CDR1 is MNHNS and CDR2 SASEGT. Trimming removed 6 bases from V and 0 bases from J, with 21 bases in between. CDR3 sequence: CASSPGRWALYSNQPQHF. CDR3 nucleotide sequence: TGTGCCAGCAGCCCCGGACGGTGGGCGCTCTATAGCAATCAGCCCCAGCATTTT.

This clonotype was counted a few times. The CDR3 is CASSERQLSYGYTF. CDR3 coding DNA: TGTGCCAGCAGTGAGAGACAGTTATCCTATGGCTACACCTTC. The V call is TRBV2, the J call TRBJ1-2; D is perhaps TRBD1 (5 bases). Germline V gives CDR1 SNHLY, CDR2 FYNNEI. The CDR3 totals 14 residues. Trimming left V 3 bases short and J 4 bases short, with 12 bases between.

This clonotype was detected ten times or more. This chain uses TRBV5-1 with TRBJ2-5, with TRBD1 matching 8 bases. CDR3 size: 15 residues. With V trimmed by 4 bases and J by 1 base, 6 bases remained unmatched. Looked up from germline, CDR1 is SGHRS and CDR2 is YFSETQ. DNA for the CDR3: TGCGCCAGCAGCATCCGGGACAGGCGCCAAGAGACCCAGTACTTC. Translated: CASSIRDRRQETQYF.

This clonotype was recorded many times. The J gene is TRBJ2-1, the V gene TRBV18, with D possibly TRBD2 on 5 matching bases. The V end was cut by 3 bases, the J end by 6 bases, with 18 bases between. Germline-derived CDR1 and CDR2 are KGHSH and LQKENI. This CDR3 is built from 16 residues. CDR3 sequence reads: CASSPNGLTPPNEQFF. In DNA form, the CDR3 reads TGTGCCAGCTCACCTAACGGACTCACACCGCCCAATGAGCAGTTCTTC.